This T cell receptor (beta chain) was documented in a study of response to subunit inactivated influenza vaccine. In TCRdb, the RT-PCR reads were re-called with MiXCR into one record per CDR3 protein. The data hold hundreds of thousands of distinct CDR3 sequences, with less than 30% observed a single time. A few counts support this clonotype. Its antigen is as yet unknown. Study findings and constraints: T cells newly recruited by each seasonal influenza vaccination are few, the authors suggested.

The CDR3 extends over 14 amino acids. The germline CDR1 and CDR2 sequences are DFQATT and SNEGSKA (reference sequence). Trimming pared 3 bases from V and 0 bases from J, leaving 11 bases between. The receptor was isolated from a man aged 50 to 59 who received an inactivated influenza vaccine. The J gene is TRBJ1-1, the V gene TRBV20-1; no clear D gene. The sequenced sample was CD4+ T cells sorted from PBMCs, obtained around 5 days after vaccination. CDR3 in DNA: TGCAGTGCTAGGACTGGTCTCGTGAACACTGAAGCTTTCTTT. Its translation is CSARTGLVNTEAFF.